This T cell receptor beta chain was recovered during a study of T cell responses to AZD1222 COVID-19 vaccine. Study-wide results and limits: Repertoires were collected only later (after the peak T cell response had occurred). Possibly, clonal diversity was underestimated; donors were largely white British and included more females. The span of vaccine-associated CD4 TCRs extended across spike, with dominance at 160-218 and 743-854. Vaccination with two AZD1222 doses was followed by a rise in Spike-specific TCR breadth and depth.

Clones were sequenced by immunoSEQ multiplex PCR, and TCRdb holds only the in-frame ones, with some missing. The profile shows fewer than 180,000 clones, around 94% of them singletons. With regard to this clone: Its antigen is undetermined.

This receptor was obtained from an adult in good health. The sample was peripheral blood, taken on day 0 of AZD1222 vaccination.

CDR3 sequence reads: CASSLGPGHEAFF. As DNA, the CDR3 is TGTGCCAGCAGCTTAGGGCCGGGGCATGAAGCTTTCTTT. The chain combines TRBV11-1 with TRBJ1-1, with TRBD1 as a possible D gene (5 bases). The germline V gene has CDR1 SGHAT and CDR2 FQDESV (reference sequence). The CDR3 is 13 residues long. Between the trimmed V and J ends, which lost 1 base and 7 bases, there was a span of 10 bases.